A selection of T cell receptor beta chains follows, all from one sample in a study of blood T cell repertoires in COVID-19. Method: immunoSEQ multiplex PCR; TCRdb's copy keeps in-frame clones and lacks some. The data hold 140,000 to 150,000 clones, with around nine tenths observed a single time. The sequencing sample was made of peripheral blood. Receptors originate from a human donor in a cohort sampled during active COVID-19. The CDR3 runs from the conserved cysteine through the conserved F or W. The D gene is left open where the match is weak. Only some rows state a clone size, as once, few, many or a class for expanded clones.

TRBV2	.	TRBD1	TRBJ1-4	CASSDRPGGTEKLFF	TGTGCCAGCAGTGATCGGCCAGGGGGGACTGAAAAACTGTTTTTT
TRBV11-2	once	TRBD2	TRBJ2-2	CASSLELAVRELFF	TGTGCCAGCAGCTTAGAACTAGCGGTTCGGGAGCTGTTTTTT
TRBV14	.	.	TRBJ1-3	CASSQTRNTIYF	TGTGCCAGCAGCCAAACTAGAAACACCATATATTTT
TRBV28	.	.	TRBJ1-5	CASSLVAGNQPQHF	TGTGCCAGCAGTTTAGTGGCAGGCAATCAGCCCCAGCATTTT
TRBV5-1	.	TRBD1	TRBJ2-1	CASSLGQGMDEQFF	TGCGCCAGCAGCTTGGGACAGGGGATGGATGAGCAGTTCTTC
TRBV6-2/TRBV6-3	.	.	TRBJ2-1	CASSYNGGALREQFF	TGTGCCAGCAGTTACAATGGCGGGGCCCTTCGTGAGCAGTTCTTC
TRBV4-2	.	TRBD2	TRBJ2-7	CASSQLGLAGGNLYEQYF	TGTGCCAGCAGCCAACTTGGACTAGCGGGAGGGAATTTGTACGAGCAGTACTTC
TRBV4-1	.	.	TRBJ2-7	CASSQGPVPTYEQYF	TGCGCCAGCAGCCAAGGCCCAGTACCGACCTACGAGCAGTACTTC
TRBV7-8	.	TRBD1	TRBJ1-5	CASSLVGQGYNQPQHF	TGTGCCAGCAGCTTAGTAGGACAGGGGTACAATCAGCCCCAGCATTTT
TRBV7-9	.	.	TRBJ2-2	CASTSAGRKNTGELFF	TGTGCCAGCACCTCGGCGGGGCGGAAGAACACCGGGGAGCTGTTTTTT
TRBV19	.	.	TRBJ1-1	CASSLRGGLSEAFF	TGTGCCAGTAGTCTGCGCGGGGGACTCTCTGAAGCTTTCTTT
TRBV18	.	TRBD2	TRBJ2-1	CASSLVGRVAYNEQFF	TGTGCCAGCTCACTCGTCGGGAGGGTGGCCTACAATGAGCAGTTCTTC
TRBV5-5	.	.	TRBJ1-3	CASTPLGGIFSGNTIYF	TGTGCCAGCACCCCACTGGGGGGGATATTCTCTGGAAACACCATATATTTT
TRBV6-5	.	TRBD1	TRBJ2-7	CVSSYPGTAEQYF	TGTGTCAGCAGTTACCCCGGGACAGCCGAGCAGTACTTC
TRBV11-3	.	.	TRBJ2-3	CASSLGQGRGDTQYF	TGTGCCAGCAGCTTAGGACAGGGACGGGGGGATACGCAGTATTTT
TRBV11-2	.	TRBD2	TRBJ2-4	CASSSNSGELAKNIQYF	TGTGCCAGCAGCTCTAATAGCGGGGAGTTAGCCAAAAACATTCAGTACTTC
TRBV6-6	.	.	TRBJ2-7	CASSWRPAGEQYF	TGTGCCAGCAGTTGGAGACCCGCGGGGGAGCAGTACTTC
TRBV18	.	.	TRBJ2-1	CASSPEGSYNEQFF	TGTGCCAGCTCACCAGAGGGCTCCTACAATGAGCAGTTCTTC